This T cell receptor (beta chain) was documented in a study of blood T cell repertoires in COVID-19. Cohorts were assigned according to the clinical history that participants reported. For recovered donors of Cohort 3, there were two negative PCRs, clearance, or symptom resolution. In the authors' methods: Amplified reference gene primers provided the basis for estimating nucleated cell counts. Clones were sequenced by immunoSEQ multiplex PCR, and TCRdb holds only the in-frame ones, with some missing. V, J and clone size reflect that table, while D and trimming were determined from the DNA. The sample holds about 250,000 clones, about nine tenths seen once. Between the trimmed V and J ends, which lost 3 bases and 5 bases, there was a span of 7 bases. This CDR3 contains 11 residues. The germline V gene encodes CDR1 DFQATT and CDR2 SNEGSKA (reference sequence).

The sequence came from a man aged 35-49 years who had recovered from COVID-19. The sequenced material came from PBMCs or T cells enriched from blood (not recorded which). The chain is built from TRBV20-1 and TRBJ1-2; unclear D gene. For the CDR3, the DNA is TGCAGTGCTAGCCCAAATTATGGCTACACCTTC. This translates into CSASPNYGYTF.